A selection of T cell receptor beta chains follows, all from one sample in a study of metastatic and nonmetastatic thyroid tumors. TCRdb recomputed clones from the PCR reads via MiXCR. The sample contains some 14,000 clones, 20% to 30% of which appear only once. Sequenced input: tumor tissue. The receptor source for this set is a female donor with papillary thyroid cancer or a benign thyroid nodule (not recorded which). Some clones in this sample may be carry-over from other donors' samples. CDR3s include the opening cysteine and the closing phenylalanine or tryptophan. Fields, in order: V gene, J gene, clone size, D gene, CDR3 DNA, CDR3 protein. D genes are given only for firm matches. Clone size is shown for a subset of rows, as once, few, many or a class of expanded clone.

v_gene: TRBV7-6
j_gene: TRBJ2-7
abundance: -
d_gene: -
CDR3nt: TGTGCCAGCAGCCCCGGGCCGGACCAAGGAGACGAGCAGTACTTC
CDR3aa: CASSPGPDQGDEQYF

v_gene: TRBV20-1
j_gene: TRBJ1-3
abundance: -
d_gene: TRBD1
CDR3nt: TGCAGTGCTACCCACTCAGGGGGTTCTGGAAACACCATATATTTT
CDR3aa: CSATHSGGSGNTIYF

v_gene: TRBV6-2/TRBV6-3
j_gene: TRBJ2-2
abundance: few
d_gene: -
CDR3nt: TGTGCCAGCAGTCCGAGGGGGTTCGGGGAGCTGTTTTTT
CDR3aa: CASSPRGFGELFF

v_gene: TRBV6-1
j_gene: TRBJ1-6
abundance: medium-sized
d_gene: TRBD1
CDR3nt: TGTGCCGCTTCCGGGACAGGGGGCTTGGCCTATAATTCACCCCTCCACTTT
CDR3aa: CAASGTGGLAYNSPLHF

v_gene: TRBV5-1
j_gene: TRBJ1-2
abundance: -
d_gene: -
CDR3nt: TGCGCCAGCAGACCGTCCAGTTCCAACTATGGCTACACCTTC
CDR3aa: CASRPSSSNYGYTF

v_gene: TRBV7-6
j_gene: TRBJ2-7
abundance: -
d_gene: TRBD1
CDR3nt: TGTGCCAGCAGCTTAATGGGGACAGGCGACACGAGGCGCTACGAGCAGTACTTC
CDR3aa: CASSLMGTGDTRRYEQYF

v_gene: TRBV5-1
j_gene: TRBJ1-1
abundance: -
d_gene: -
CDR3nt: TGCGCCAGCAGCTTGCAGAGCATGAACACTGAAGCTTTCTTT
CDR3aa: CASSLQSMNTEAFF

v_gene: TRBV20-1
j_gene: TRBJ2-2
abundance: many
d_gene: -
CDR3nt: TGCAGTGCTAGAGCGGGCAGGGTAGCCGGGGAGCTGTTTTTT
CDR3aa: CSARAGRVAGELFF

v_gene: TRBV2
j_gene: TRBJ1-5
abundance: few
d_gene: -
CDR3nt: TGTGCCAGCGCCCCGGTAGTACAGGTGCTTCAGCCCCAGCATTTT
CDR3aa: CASAPVVQVLQPQHF

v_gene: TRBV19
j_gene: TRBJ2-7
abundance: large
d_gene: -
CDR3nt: TGTGCCAGTCACCAACGGGATTACCCCCACGAGCAGTACTTC
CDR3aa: CASHQRDYPHEQYF

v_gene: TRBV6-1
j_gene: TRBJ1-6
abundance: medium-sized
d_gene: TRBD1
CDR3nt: TGTGCCAGCATGGGACAGGGCTTTGTTTCACCCCTCCACTTT
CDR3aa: CASMGQGFVSPLHF

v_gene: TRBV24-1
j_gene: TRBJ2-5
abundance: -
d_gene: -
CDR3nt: TGTGCCACCAGTGCGGGCCCAGGCTGGTACCAAGAGACCCAGTACTTC
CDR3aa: CATSAGPGWYQETQYF

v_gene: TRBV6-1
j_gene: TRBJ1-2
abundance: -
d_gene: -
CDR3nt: TGTGCCAGCAGTGGGGCTGGGGGACGCCGAGCTAACTATGGCTACACCTTC
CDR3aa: CASSGAGGRRANYGYTF

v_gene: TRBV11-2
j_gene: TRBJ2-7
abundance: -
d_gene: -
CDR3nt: TGTGCCAGCAGCGAAGGGATGTCTCTATTTGGGGGGTACGAGCAGTACTTC
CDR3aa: CASSEGMSLFGGYEQYF

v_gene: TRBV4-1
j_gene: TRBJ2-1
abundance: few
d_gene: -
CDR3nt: TGCGCCAGCAGCCGGAACCGGGGCGCGGAGCAGTTCTTC
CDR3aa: CASSRNRGAEQFF

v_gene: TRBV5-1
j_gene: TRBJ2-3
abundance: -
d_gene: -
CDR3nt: TGCGCCAGCAGCTTGGGTACTCTTGCGGCAGATACGCAGTATTTT
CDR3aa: CASSLGTLAADTQYF

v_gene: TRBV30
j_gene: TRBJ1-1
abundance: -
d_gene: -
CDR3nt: TGTGCCTGGAGTGTAAGTGAGGGGACTGAAGCTTTCTTT
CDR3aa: CAWSVSEGTEAFF

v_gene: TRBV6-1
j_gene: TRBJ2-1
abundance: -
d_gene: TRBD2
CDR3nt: TGTGCCAGCAGTGAACTAGCGGGATCCTACAATGAGCAGTTCTTC
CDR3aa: CASSELAGSYNEQFF

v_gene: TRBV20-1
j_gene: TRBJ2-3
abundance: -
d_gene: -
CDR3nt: TGCAGTGCTAGACAGCGTTCAGATACGCAGTATTTT
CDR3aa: CSARQRSDTQYF

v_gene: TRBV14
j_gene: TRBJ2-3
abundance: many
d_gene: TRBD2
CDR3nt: TGTGCCAGCAGCCCTTTCATTTTTAGCGGGGGCACAGATACGCAGTATTTT
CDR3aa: CASSPFIFSGGTDTQYF

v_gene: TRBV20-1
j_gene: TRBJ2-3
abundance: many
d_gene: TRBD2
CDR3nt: TGCAGTGCTAGAGATCGGACTAGCGGGCCCACAGATACGCAGTATTTT
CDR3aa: CSARDRTSGPTDTQYF

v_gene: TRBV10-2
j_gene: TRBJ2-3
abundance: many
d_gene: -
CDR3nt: TGCGCCAGCAGCGGCCACAGCGGAGATACGCAGTATTTT
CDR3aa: CASSGHSGDTQYF

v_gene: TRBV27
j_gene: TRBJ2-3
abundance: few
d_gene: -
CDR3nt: TGTGCCAGCAGAGCGGCTAGTGATCCAGATACGCAGTATTTT
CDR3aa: CASRAASDPDTQYF

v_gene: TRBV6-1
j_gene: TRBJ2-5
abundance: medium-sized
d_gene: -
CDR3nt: TGTGCCAGCAGCCGCTACAGGGTGGCGGGAGAGACCCAGTACTTC
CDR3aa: CASSRYRVAGETQYF

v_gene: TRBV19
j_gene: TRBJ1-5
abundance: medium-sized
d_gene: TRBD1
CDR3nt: TGTGCCAGTAACTCCCAGGGGGGGTATCAGCCCCAGCATTTT
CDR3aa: CASNSQGGYQPQHF

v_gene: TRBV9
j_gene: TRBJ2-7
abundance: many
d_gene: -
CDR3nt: TGTGCCAGCAGCCACGGGTCCGGATACGAGCAGTACTTC
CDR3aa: CASSHGSGYEQYF

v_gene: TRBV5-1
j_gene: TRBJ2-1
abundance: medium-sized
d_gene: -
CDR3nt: TGCGCCAGCAGCTTGGAGGGAGTTGGGGGGCGGAATGAGCAGTTCTTC
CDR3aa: CASSLEGVGGRNEQFF

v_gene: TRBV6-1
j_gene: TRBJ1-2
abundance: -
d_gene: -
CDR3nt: TGTGCCAGCAGTCCGGGATATGGGGACTATGGCTACACCTTC
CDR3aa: CASSPGYGDYGYTF

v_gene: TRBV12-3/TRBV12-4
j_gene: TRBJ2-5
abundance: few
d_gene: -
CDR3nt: TGTGCCATCAGTTTTCGGGTGGAAGAGACCCAGTACTTC
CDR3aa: CAISFRVEETQYF

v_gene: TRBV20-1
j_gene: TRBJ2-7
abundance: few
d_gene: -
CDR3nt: TGCAGCCCCCAGGGGGGGGAGCAGTACTTC
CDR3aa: CSPQGGEQYF

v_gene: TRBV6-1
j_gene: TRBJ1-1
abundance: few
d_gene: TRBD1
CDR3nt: TGTGCCAGCAGTGAGGACAGGGGAGGCACTGAAGCCTTCTTT
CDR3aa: CASSEDRGGTEAFF

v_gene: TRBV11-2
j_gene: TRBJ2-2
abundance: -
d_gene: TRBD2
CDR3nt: TGTGCCAGCAGCCCGGGGCGGACTAGCGGCTTTGTCACCGGGGAGCTGTTTTTT
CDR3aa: CASSPGRTSGFVTGELFF

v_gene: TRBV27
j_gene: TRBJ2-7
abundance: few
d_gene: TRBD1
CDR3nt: TGTGCCAGCAGAGGGACAGCCTACGAGCAGTACTTC
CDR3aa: CASRGTAYEQYF

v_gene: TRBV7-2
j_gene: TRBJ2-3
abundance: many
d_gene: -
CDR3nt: TGTGCCAGCAGCATACAAGGACCCATGGTCCCAGATACGCAGTATTTT
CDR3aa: CASSIQGPMVPDTQYF

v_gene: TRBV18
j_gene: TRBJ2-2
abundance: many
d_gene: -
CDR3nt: TGTGCCAGCTCACGGGCAGTCGCCGGGGAGCTGTTTTTT
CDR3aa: CASSRAVAGELFF

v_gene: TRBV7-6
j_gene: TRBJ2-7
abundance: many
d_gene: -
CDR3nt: TGTGCCAGCAGCTTAGCCCCTCCGGGGCAGGGGCTAGGGGAGCAGTACTTC
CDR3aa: CASSLAPPGQGLGEQYF

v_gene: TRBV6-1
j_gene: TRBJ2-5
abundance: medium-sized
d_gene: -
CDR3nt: TGTGCCAGCAGTCGCCTGAGGGAGACCCAGTACTTC
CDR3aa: CASSRLRETQYF

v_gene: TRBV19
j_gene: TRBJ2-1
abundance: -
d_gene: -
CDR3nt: TGTGCCAGTAGTATAGTTCCAGACTCCTACAATGAGCAGTTCTTC
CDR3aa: CASSIVPDSYNEQFF

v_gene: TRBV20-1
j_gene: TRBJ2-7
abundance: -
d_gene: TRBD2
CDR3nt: TGCAGTGCAATACTAGCGGTAGCCTACGAGCAGTACTTC
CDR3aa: CSAILAVAYEQYF

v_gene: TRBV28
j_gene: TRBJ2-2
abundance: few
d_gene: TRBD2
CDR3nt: TGTGCCAGCAGGTGGACTAGCGGGAGCCCCCCGGAGCTGTTTTTT
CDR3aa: CASRWTSGSPPELFF

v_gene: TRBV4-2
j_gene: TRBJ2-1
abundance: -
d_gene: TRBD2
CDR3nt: TGTGCCAGCAGCCCGCTGGTTAGCGGGAGAGGGTTATTTAGCGATGAGCAGTTCTTC
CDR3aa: CASSPLVSGRGLFSDEQFF

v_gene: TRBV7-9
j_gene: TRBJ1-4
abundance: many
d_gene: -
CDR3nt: TGTGCCAGCAGCTTAGGGGCGGGGGACTCAAATGAAAAACTGTTTTTT
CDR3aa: CASSLGAGDSNEKLFF

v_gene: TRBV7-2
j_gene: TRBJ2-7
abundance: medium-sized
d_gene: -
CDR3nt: TGTGCCAGCAGCTTAGGGGGTCTAGCTCTAGGAGAGTACTTC
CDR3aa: CASSLGGLALGEYF

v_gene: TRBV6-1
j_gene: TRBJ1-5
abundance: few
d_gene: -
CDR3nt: TGTGCCAGCAGCTTGGGCAGTGGCTTCGATCAGCCCCAGCATTTT
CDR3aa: CASSLGSGFDQPQHF

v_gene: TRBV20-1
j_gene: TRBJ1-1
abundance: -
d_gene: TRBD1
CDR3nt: TGCAGTGCTCGGCCGGGACAGGGGCACACTGAAGCTTTCTTT
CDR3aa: CSARPGQGHTEAFF

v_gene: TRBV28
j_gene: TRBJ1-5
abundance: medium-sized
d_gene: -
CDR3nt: TGTGCCAGCAGTTTATGGGGGGGAGGCCAGCCCCAGCATTTT
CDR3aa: CASSLWGGGQPQHF

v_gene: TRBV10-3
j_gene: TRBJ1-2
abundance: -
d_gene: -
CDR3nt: TGTGCCATCAGTGAGTCGGTAGTTGGCTTCACCTTC
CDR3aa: CAISESVVGFTF

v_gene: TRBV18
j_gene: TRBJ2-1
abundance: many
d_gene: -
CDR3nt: TGTGCCAGCTCACCACCCGGGGGAGGTCGGAGCAATGAGCAGTTCTTC
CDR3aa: CASSPPGGGRSNEQFF

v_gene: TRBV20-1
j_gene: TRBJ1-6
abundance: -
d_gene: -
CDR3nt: TGCAGTACAAGACGGAACAGGGTCCTGGATTCGAACTCACCCCTCCACTTT
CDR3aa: CSTRRNRVLDSNSPLHF

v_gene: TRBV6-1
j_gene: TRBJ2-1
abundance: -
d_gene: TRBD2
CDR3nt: TGTGCCAGCAGCCAAACTAGCGTGAGTTGGTATGAGCAGTTCTTC
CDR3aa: CASSQTSVSWYEQFF

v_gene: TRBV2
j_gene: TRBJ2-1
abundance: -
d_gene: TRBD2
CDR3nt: TGTGCCAGCAGGCCCCCAGCGGGAGTGGTCTACAATGAGCAGTTCTTC
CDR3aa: CASRPPAGVVYNEQFF

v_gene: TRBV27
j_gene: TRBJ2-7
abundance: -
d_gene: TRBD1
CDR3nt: TGTGCCAGCAGTACAAAAGGACAGGGAACCCCGACCTACGAGCAGTACTTC
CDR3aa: CASSTKGQGTPTYEQYF

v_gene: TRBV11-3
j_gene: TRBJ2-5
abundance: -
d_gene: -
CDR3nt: TGTGCCAGCAGTCCCGGGGGATCACGGGGAGAGACCCAGTACTTC
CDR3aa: CASSPGGSRGETQYF

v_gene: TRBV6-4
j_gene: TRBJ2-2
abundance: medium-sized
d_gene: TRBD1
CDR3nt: TGTGCCAGCAGTACCGGGACAGGGGACACCGGGGAGCTGTTTTTT
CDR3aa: CASSTGTGDTGELFF

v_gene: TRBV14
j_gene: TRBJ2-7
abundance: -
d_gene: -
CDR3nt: TGTGCCATCAGCCAAGGAGAACCGGGACTGGGCTACGATCAGTACTTC
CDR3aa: CAISQGEPGLGYDQYF

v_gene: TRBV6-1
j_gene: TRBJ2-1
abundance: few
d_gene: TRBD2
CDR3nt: TGTGCCAGCAGTCCGACTAGCGGGGGCTACAATGAGCGGTTCTTC
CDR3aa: CASSPTSGGYNERFF

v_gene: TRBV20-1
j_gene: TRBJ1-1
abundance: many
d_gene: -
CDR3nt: TGCAGTGCTAGAGATCAGGTTGGTCGGAGGGCTTTCTTT
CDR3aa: CSARDQVGRRAFF

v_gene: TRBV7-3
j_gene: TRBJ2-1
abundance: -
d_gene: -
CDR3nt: TGTGCCAGCAGCGCTTATATTAGCCGTGAGCAGTTCTTC
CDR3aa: CASSAYISREQFF

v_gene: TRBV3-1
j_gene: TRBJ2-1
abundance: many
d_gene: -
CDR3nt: TGTGCCAGCAGTTCCACCCGGGACTTTTACAATGAGCAGTTCTTC
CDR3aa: CASSSTRDFYNEQFF